The rows below give T cell receptor beta chains drawn from one sample of a study of T cells in Graves' hyperthyroidism and ophthalmopathy. TCRdb used MiXCR to reprocess the multiplex PCR reads, holding one entry per CDR3 protein. Counted here are roughly 500,000 distinct CDR3 sequences, 20% to 25% occurring once; the ten biggest clones make up around 50%. Sequencing was carried out using blood. These receptors came from a woman aged 70-85 years with Graves' ophthalmopathy. Both conserved end residues are part of each CDR3. The D gene is left open where the match is weak. Size is stated for part of the rows, as once, few or many counts, or as a class when the clone is expanded.

. TRBJ2-7 TRBV29-1 . TGCAGCGCCGGGGTAAACTCCTACGAGCAGTACTTC CSAGVNSYEQYF
many TRBJ2-1 TRBV14 TRBD2 TGTGCCAGCAGCCGGGGACTACCGGGGGAGCAGTTCTTC CASSRGLPGEQFF
. TRBJ1-1 TRBV5-1 . TGTGCCAGGAGCTTGCCGCCTAACACTGAAGCTTTCTTT CARSLPPNTEAFF
many TRBJ1-1 TRBV11-2 TRBD1 TGTGCCAGCAGCCAATTGGACAGGGGGGGTGAAGCTTTCTTT CASSQLDRGGEAFF
. TRBJ2-5 TRBV29-1 TRBD2 TGCAGCGTCGAGGGACTAGCGGGAGAGGGGTTTGAGACCCAGTACTTC CSVEGLAGEGFETQYF
many TRBJ1-5 TRBV15 . TGTGCCACCAGCAGAGATTTAGTCAGCAATCAGCCCCAGCATTTT CATSRDLVSNQPQHF
many TRBJ2-1 TRBV24-1 TRBD1 TGTGCCCTACAGGACAGGGAAAAACACAATGAGCAGTTCTTC CALQDREKHNEQFF
. TRBJ2-7 TRBV9 . TGTGCCAGCAGTGCAAGAGGTTCCTACGAGCAGTACTTC CASSARGSYEQYF
few TRBJ1-1 TRBV12-5 . TGTGCTAGTGGTTTGGCGGGGGCGCTGAGGGTCACTGAAGCTTTCTTT CASGLAGALRVTEAFF
. TRBJ2-1 TRBV7-9 TRBD1 TGTGCCAGCAGCCCCAGACAGGGGGGTGAGCAGTTCTTC CASSPRQGGEQFF
. TRBJ2-6 TRBV19 . TGTGCCAGTAGTATAATCTTTGGAGGGGGGCCTGGGGCCAACGTCCTGACTTTC CASSIIFGGGPGANVLTF
. TRBJ1-2 TRBV20-1 . TGCAGTGCGCCATTGGTAGGGGGGGTCGGCTACACCTTC CSAPLVGGVGYTF
many TRBJ2-2 TRBV6-1 . TGTGCCAGCAGCGGGTTTGGGACGGCTAACACCGGGGAGCTGTTTTTT CASSGFGTANTGELFF
. TRBJ1-3 TRBV28 . TGTGCCAGCAGTAATCGGGGAACTGGAAACACCATATATTTT CASSNRGTGNTIYF
many TRBJ2-1 TRBV28 . TGTGCCAGCAGTTTCCCAGACAGCGGATTCCCACACAAGGATGAGCAGTTCTTC CASSFPDSGFPHKDEQFF
many TRBJ2-2 TRBV2 TRBD2 TGTGCCAGCAGTGGAATAGCGGGGTACACCGGGGAGCTGTTTTTT CASSGIAGYTGELFF
few TRBJ1-2 TRBV5-8 . TGTGCCAGCAGCTTGGCTCGGACCTATGGCTACACCTTC CASSLARTYGYTF
few TRBJ2-7 TRBV24-1 TRBD1 TGTGCCACCAGTGACTGGACAGGGCACGAGCAGTACTTC CATSDWTGHEQYF
. TRBJ2-7 TRBV4-3 . TGCGCCAGCAGCCAAGATCAGCTCTCCTACGAGCAGTACTTC CASSQDQLSYEQYF
many TRBJ1-2 TRBV7-8 . TGTGCCAGCAGCGGAGGGCCTCCCTATGGCTACACCTTC CASSGGPPYGYTF
few TRBJ2-7 TRBV7-2 . TGTGCCAGCAGCTTAGCCCACTTGATCCGGGGAAACTACGAGCAGTACTTC CASSLAHLIRGNYEQYF
few TRBJ2-3 TRBV6-5 TRBD2 TGTGCCAGCAGTATTACTCCGGGGTCGTGGGGGGGGGGGGCAGATACGCAGTATTTT CASSITPGSWGGGADTQYF
once TRBJ2-5 TRBV9 . TGTGCCAGCAGCGTACCTGGGCAGACCCAGTACTTC CASSVPGQTQYF
. TRBJ1-1 TRBV6-1 . TGTGCCAGCACTACCGGACCTATTATGAACACTGAAGCTTTCTTT CASTTGPIMNTEAFF
. TRBJ2-1 TRBV5-1 TRBD1 TGCGCCAGCAGCTTATCGGGACAGGGGTACAATGAGCAGTTCTTC CASSLSGQGYNEQFF
. TRBJ2-1 TRBV5-1 TRBD2 TGCGCCAGCAGCTTGCGGGAGGTCTCCTACAATGAGCAGTTCTTC CASSLREVSYNEQFF
. TRBJ1-5 TRBV7-2 TRBD1 TGTGCCAGCAGCTCCCCCGACAGGGTCAGGAATCAGCCCCAGCATTTT CASSSPDRVRNQPQHF
few TRBJ1-3 TRBV6-1 . TGTGCCAGCAGTCGGGACATAATCTCTGGAAACACCATATATTTT CASSRDIISGNTIYF
. TRBJ2-2 TRBV27 TRBD2 TGTGCCAGCAGTTTAACCCCCCGGGGGGGCAACACCGGGGAGCTGTTTTTT CASSLTPRGGNTGELFF
many TRBJ2-2 TRBV7-6 . TGTGCCAGCAGCTTATGGGTCGGGGAGCTGTTTTTT CASSLWVGELFF
many TRBJ1-1 TRBV20-1 . TGCAGTGTTCCACAGGGCGGCACTGAAGCTTTCTTT CSVPQGGTEAFF
few TRBJ2-7 TRBV7-2 . TGTGCCAGCAGCTTAAGTGCAGGCCCCTACGAGCAGTACTTC CASSLSAGPYEQYF
. TRBJ1-6 TRBV29-1 . TGCAGCGTAGCGGACAGAAATAATTCACCCCTCCACTTT CSVADRNNSPLHF
few TRBJ2-7 TRBV5-1 TRBD1 TGCGCCAGCAGCACACGCTCGGGACAGTCCTACGAGCAGTACTTC CASSTRSGQSYEQYF
many TRBJ2-7 TRBV3-1 TRBD1 TGTGCCAGCAGCCAAGGGGGACAGGGATACGAGCAGTACTTC CASSQGGQGYEQYF
many TRBJ2-1 TRBV3-1 . TGTGCCAGCAGCCAAGGGGTAGCTGCCTACAATGAGCAGTTCTTC CASSQGVAAYNEQFF
many TRBJ1-2 TRBV29-1 . TGCAGCGTTGCGGTTAGTACTGGCTATGGCTACACCTTC CSVAVSTGYGYTF
many TRBJ1-5 TRBV5-1 TRBD1 TGCGCCAGCAGCTTGGAGGGGGCCGCCTATCAGCCCCAGCATTTT CASSLEGAAYQPQHF
many TRBJ1-2 TRBV3-1 . TGTGCCAGCAGCCAAGGCCGGGGGGCACTGGATGGCTACACCTTC CASSQGRGALDGYTF
. TRBJ2-2 TRBV5-1 . TGCGCCAGCTCCACGGGGCCGGTTGGGACCGGGGAGCTGTTTTTT CASSTGPVGTGELFF
. TRBJ1-2 TRBV5-5 TRBD1 TGTGCCAGCAGCTTGGAGCCGTTAACAGGGGTCTATGGCTACACCTTC CASSLEPLTGVYGYTF
. TRBJ2-7 TRBV4-2 . TGTGCCAGCAGCCAAGTCTCCGGGAGCACGGACGAGCAGTACTTC CASSQVSGSTDEQYF
. TRBJ2-7 TRBV20-1 TRBD2 TGCAGTGCTAAGGTAGCGGGAGCTAGGGAGCAGTACTTC CSAKVAGAREQYF